One sample yielded the 21 T cell receptor beta chains listed below, sequenced in a study of cytomegalovirus exposure and HLA in healthy donors. PCR amplification relied on 60 Vbeta primers (plus 13 Jbeta primers). Sequencing was performed with immunoSEQ multiplex PCR; in TCRdb, only in-frame clones are kept and a portion is missing. Among about 150,000 clones listed, about 85% were seen once. What was sequenced was PBMCs. These receptors all come from a man aged 25-40 years in good health and CMV-seropositive.

This chain joins TRBV15 and TRBJ2-1; D may be TRBD2 (5 bases). The V end lost 0 bases, the J end lost 0 bases, and 15 bases lay between the germline ends. The CDR3 runs 18 residues. Germline V gene sequence: CDR1 LNHNV, CDR2 YYDKDF (reference sequence). The CDR3 region has the DNA TGTGCCACCAGCAGAGATAATTCAGCGGCGAGCTCCTACAATGAGCAGTTCTTC. Translating it yields CATSRDNSAASSYNEQFF.

The chain joins TRBV28 to TRBJ2-7; D is perhaps TRBD2 (7 bases). The V end was cut by 8 bases, the J end by 2 bases, with 16 bases between. The CDR3 spans 14 residues. Germline values: CDR1 MDHEN, CDR2 SYDVKM. This chain's CDR3 is CASQKGGSTYEQYF. The DNA of the CDR3 is TGTGCCAGCCAAAAGGGGGGGTCAACCTACGAGCAGTACTTC.

The gene calls are TRBV18 and TRBJ1-2, with a tentative D call TRBD1 (5 bases). Trimming pared 5 bases from V and 0 bases from J, leaving 13 bases between. The CDR3 consists of 15 residues. The germline gives CDR1 KGHSH, CDR2 LQKENI. The CDR3 region is CASSSGDGSNYGYTF. The CDR3 coding sequence is TGTGCCAGCTCAAGCGGGGACGGCTCTAACTATGGCTACACCTTC. Full variable domain (rest looked up from reference TRBV18 and TRBJ1-2): NAGVMQNPRHLVRRRGQEARLRCSPMKGHSHVYWYRQLPEEGLKFMVYLQKENIIDESGMPKERFSAEFPKEGPSILRIQQVVRGDSAAYFCASSSGDGSNYGYTFGSGTRLTVV.

The chain employs TRBV30 and TRBJ2-7; possibly TRBD2 for D (5 bases). This CDR3 is built from 13 residues. Germline V gives CDR1 GTSNPN, CDR2 SVGIG (reference sequence). V shed 4 bases and J shed 6 bases, with 16 bases lying between them. CDR3 sequence: CAWKEGLIGEQYF. Written as DNA, the CDR3 is TGTGCCTGGAAAGAGGGCCTCATCGGCGAGCAGTACTTC. The whole variable domain, filled in from reference TRBV30 and TRBJ2-7, reads SQTIHQWPATLVQPVGSPLSLECTVEGTSNPNLYWYRQAAGRGLQLLFYSVGIGQISSEVPQNLSASRPQDRQFILSSKKLLLSDSGFYLCAWKEGLIGEQYFGPGTRLTVT.

The chain employs TRBV5-4 and TRBJ2-7, with 12 nucleotides matching TRBD1. The CDR3 contains 14 residues. The V and J ends lost 4 bases and 5 bases, in that order; junction bases with no gene match: 4. Germline CDR1 SGHNT, CDR2 YYREEE (reference sequence). The CDR3 DNA reads TGTGCCAGCAGCCAAGGGACAGGGGGCCACGAGCAGTACTTC. Protein sequence: CASSQGTGGHEQYF.

The rearrangement uses TRBV4-2 and TRBJ2-3; 11 bases line up with TRBD2. Germline V gene lookup returns CDR1 LGHNA and CDR2 YNFKEQ. With V trimmed by 5 bases and J by 6 bases, 13 bases remained unmatched. The CDR3 totals 17 residues. CDR3: CASSRASGGKVWDTQYF. CDR3 nucleotides: TGTGCCAGCAGCAGGGCTAGCGGGGGGAAAGTTTGGGATACGCAGTATTTT.

The V and J genes are TRBV18 and TRBJ1-1; D unclear. The CDR3 spans 13 residues. Trimming took off 8 bases at V and 0 bases at J, with 10 bases between the two ends. Germline-derived CDR1 and CDR2 are KGHSH and LQKENI. CDR3 sequence: CASLPPVNTEAFF. The CDR3 DNA is TGTGCCAGCCTCCCCCCGGTGAACACTGAAGCTTTCTTT.

The rearrangement links TRBV2 to TRBJ1-2; 9 bases match TRBD1. From germline, CDR1 is SNHLY and CDR2 FYNNEI. Trimming at V came to 8 bases and at J to 8 bases, leaving 6 bases not matched to a gene. The CDR3 sequence is 12 residues long. CDR3 sequence reads: CASWGTGGGYTF. Written as DNA, the CDR3 is TGTGCCAGCTGGGGAACAGGGGGCGGCTACACCTTC.

This chain joins TRBV2 and TRBJ1-3, with D unclear. Germline V lookup: CDR1 SNHLY, CDR2 FYNNEI. The CDR3 spans 13 residues. V gave up 9 bases and J gave up 7 bases, with 16 bases separating them. The CDR3 DNA follows: TGTGCCAGGGAGGGCAGGAACGGGAACACCATATATTTT. The encoded protein is CAREGRNGNTIYF. The complete variable domain, with remaining parts taken from reference TRBV2 and TRBJ1-3, reads EPEVTQTPSHQVTQMGQEVILRCVPISNHLYFYWYRQILGQKVEFLVSFYNNEISEKSEIFDDQFSVERPDGSNFTLKIRSTKLEDSAMYFCAREGRNGNTIYFGEGSWLTVV.

This chain links TRBV9 with TRBJ2-1; D unclear. From germline, CDR1 is SGDLS and CDR2 YYNGEE. Deletions cut 3 bases from V and 7 bases from J, with 14 bases between. This CDR3 region has 14 residues. In DNA form, the CDR3 reads TGTGCCAGCAGCGGAGAGGTGTTAAAGAATGAGCAGTTCTTC. It specifies CASSGEVLKNEQFF.

This clone was seen only once. V gene TRBV6-4 combines with J gene TRBJ1-3; tentatively, D is TRBD1 (6 bases). Germline V lookup: CDR1 MRHNA, CDR2 SNTAGT. This CDR3 is built from 17 residues. Trimming shortened V by 1 base and J by 0 bases, and 13 bases separated the two germline ends. The chain's CDR3 is CASSDYDEGDSGNTIYF. In DNA, the CDR3 is TGTGCCAGCAGTGACTATGATGAGGGGGACTCTGGAAACACCATATATTTT.

The chain uses TRBV7-2 and TRBJ2-7; possibly TRBD2 for D (5 bases). V was clipped by 1 base and J by 6 bases, with 13 bases between them. The germline V gene has CDR1 SGHTA and CDR2 FQGNSA. The CDR3 consists of 14 residues. The CDR3 sequence is CASSLGSARVEQYF. In nucleotides, the CDR3 is TGTGCCAGCAGCTTAGGTAGTGCGAGGGTCGAGCAGTACTTC.

The chain is built from TRBV28 and TRBJ1-1, with TRBD1 identical over 7 bases. The germline CDR1 and CDR2 sequences are MDHEN and SYDVKM. After removal of 7 bases from V and 1 base from J, the junction contained 3 bases not matched to a gene. The CDR3 has 13 residues. CDR3 in DNA: TGTGCCAGCAAGTGGACAGGGAACACTGAAGCTTTCTTT. This codes for CASKWTGNTEAFF.

The rearrangement joins TRBV28 to TRBJ1-3; no clear D. V gave up 4 bases and J gave up 1 base, with 11 bases separating them. CDR3 length equals 15 residues. Germline V gene sequence: CDR1 MDHEN, CDR2 SYDVKM. The CDR3 DNA follows: TGTGCCAGCAGTTCCGCAAGCGCTTCTGGAAACACCATATATTTT. Protein sequence: CASSSASASGNTIYF.

The chain uses TRBV30 and TRBJ2-1, with 9 bases that match TRBD2. The germline V gene has CDR1 GTSNPN and CDR2 SVGIG (reference sequence). V lost 5 bases, J lost 3 bases, and 5 bases stayed unmatched. CDR3 size: 14 residues. CDR3 bases: TGTGCCTGGCTTAGCGGGAGTTTCTACAATGAGCAGTTCTTC. Translation: CAWLSGSFYNEQFF.

The chain links TRBV30 to TRBJ2-2; 9 positions match TRBD2. The trim removed 8 bases at V and 0 bases at J, leaving 10 bases unmatched. Germline CDR1 is GTSNPN and CDR2 is SVGIG (reference sequence). This CDR3 contains 16 residues. This CDR3 reads CAGTAPSGANTGELFF. In DNA, the CDR3 is TGTGCCGGGACGGCGCCTAGCGGGGCGAACACCGGGGAGCTGTTTTTT.

On this clone: Other DNA sequences from this sample encode an identical CDR3 as well. The CDR3 reads CASSSSGQPQHF. CDR3 DNA: TGTGCCAGCAGCTCATCCGGTCAGCCCCAGCATTTT. The gene calls are TRBV27 and TRBJ1-5; no definite D call. The CDR3 is made up of 12 amino acids. Germline V gene data show CDR1 as MNHEY and CDR2 as SMNVEV (reference sequence). Trimming pared 6 bases from V and 6 bases from J, leaving 9 bases between.

V and J are TRBV18 and TRBJ2-7; D perhaps matches TRBD1 (5 bases). The germline V gene encodes CDR1 KGHSH and CDR2 LQKENI. V lost 6 bases and J lost 0, with 9 bases in between. The CDR3 has 13 residues. CDR3 residues: CASSLQDSYEQYF. The CDR3 DNA follows: TGTGCCAGCTCCCTACAGGACTCCTACGAGCAGTACTTC.

This clone came up a few times. In DNA form, the CDR3 reads TGCGCCAGCAGCTTGGCCACCACGAGAGCGAACACCGGGGAGCTGTTTTTT. It yields the protein CASSLATTRANTGELFF. The chain couples TRBV5-1 to TRBJ2-2; D is unresolved. Per the germline V gene, CDR1 is SGHRS and CDR2 is YFSETQ. The CDR3 totals 17 residues. V was clipped by 0 bases and J by 0 bases, with 12 bases between them.

The CDR3 protein is CASSLGTGPAFEANEKLFF. CDR3 DNA sequence: TGCGCCAGCAGCTTGGGGACAGGCCCGGCCTTTGAAGCTAATGAAAAACTGTTTTTT. The chain combines TRBV5-1 with TRBJ1-4; 7 bases fit TRBD1. The CDR3 sequence is 19 residues long. V was clipped by 0 bases and J by 3 bases; unmatched bases: 14. Germline V gene data show CDR1 as SGHRS and CDR2 as YFSETQ.

The chain carries TRBV7-2 and TRBJ2-2, with D possibly TRBD1 on 5 matching bases. V was pared by 0 bases and J by 3 bases, with 8 bases between. CDR1 is SGHTA, CDR2 FQGNSA, per germline. CDR3 length: 15 amino acids. The CDR3 reads CASSLAGRDTGELFF. Here the CDR3 DNA reads TGTGCCAGCAGCTTAGCTGGCAGGGACACCGGGGAGCTGTTTTTT.